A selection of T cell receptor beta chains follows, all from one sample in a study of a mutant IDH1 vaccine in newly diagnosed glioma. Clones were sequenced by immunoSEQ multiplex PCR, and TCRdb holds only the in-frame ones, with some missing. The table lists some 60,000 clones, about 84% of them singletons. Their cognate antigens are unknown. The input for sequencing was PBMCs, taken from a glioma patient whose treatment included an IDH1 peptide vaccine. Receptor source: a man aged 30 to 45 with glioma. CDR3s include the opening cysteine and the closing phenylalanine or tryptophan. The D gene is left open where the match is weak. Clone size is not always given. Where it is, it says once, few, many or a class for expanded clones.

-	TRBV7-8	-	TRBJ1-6	TGTGCCAGCAGTTACCTGACCGGGAATTCACCCCTCCACTTT	CASSYLTGNSPLHF
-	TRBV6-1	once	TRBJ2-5	TGTGCCAGCAGTTCAGAACGGGTAGAGACCCAGTACTTC	CASSSERVETQYF
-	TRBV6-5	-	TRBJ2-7	TGTGCCAGCCGGGGACGGACCTACGAGCAGTACTTC	CASRGRTYEQYF
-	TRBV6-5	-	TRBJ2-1	TGTGCCAGCAGTTACTCGAGTGGGGAGACCCTCAATGAGCAGTTCTTC	CASSYSSGETLNEQFF
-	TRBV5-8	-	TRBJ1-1	TGTGCCAGCAGCTTGAACCGGAACACTGAAGCTTTCTTT	CASSLNRNTEAFF
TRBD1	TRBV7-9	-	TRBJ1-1	TGTGCCACCCAGGGACAGGGGACTGAAGCTTTCTTT	CATQGQGTEAFF
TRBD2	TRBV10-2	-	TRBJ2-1	TGCGCCAGCAGTGATCCCCGACTAGCGGGCCCCTACAATGAGCAGTTCTTC	CASSDPRLAGPYNEQFF
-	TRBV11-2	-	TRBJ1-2	TGTGCCAGCAGCTCTCAACCCTATGGCTACACCTTC	CASSSQPYGYTF
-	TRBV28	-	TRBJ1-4	TGTGCCAGCAGTTCCGGGACTTCTAATGAAAAACTGTTTTTT	CASSSGTSNEKLFF
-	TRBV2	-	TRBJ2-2	TGTGCCAGCAGTCGAACCATGGGCGGGGAGCTGTTTTTT	CASSRTMGGELFF
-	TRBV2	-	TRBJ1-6	TGTGCCAGCAGGCCGGGACGGCTTAATTCACCCCTCCACTTT	CASRPGRLNSPLHF
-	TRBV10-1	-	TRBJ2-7	TGCGCCAGCAGTGAGTCGATACGGGGAGGCGAGCAGTACTTC	CASSESIRGGEQYF
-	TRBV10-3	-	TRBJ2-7	TGTGCCATCATGGGCAGGGGATCCTACGAGCAGTACTTC	CAIMGRGSYEQYF
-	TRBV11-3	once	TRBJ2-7	TGTGCCAGCAGCTTAGAATTGGCGGGCTCGGCCCGGGAGCAGTACTTC	CASSLELAGSAREQYF
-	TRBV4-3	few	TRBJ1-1	TGCGCCAGCAGCCAAGATACCAGGGTAGAAGCTTTCTTT	CASSQDTRVEAFF
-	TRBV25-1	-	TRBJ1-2	TGTGCCAGCAGTGATAAGAGGGCAGTCGGCTACACCTTC	CASSDKRAVGYTF
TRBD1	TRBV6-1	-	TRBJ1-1	TGTGCCAGCAGCCGGGACAGATCCAACACTGAAGCTTTCTTT	CASSRDRSNTEAFF
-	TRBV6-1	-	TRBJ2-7	TGTGCCAGCAGTTGGAGTGGGAGCGAGCAGTACTTC	CASSWSGSEQYF
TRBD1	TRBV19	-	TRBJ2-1	TGTGCCAGTAGTATAGATGGCCAAACCGTCAGCCGGGACAGGGGGAATGAGCAGTTCTTC	CASSIDGQTVSRDRGNEQFF